The sequence of this T cell receptor beta chain was determined in a study of cytomegalovirus exposure and HLA in healthy donors. Generated by immunoSEQ multiplex PCR, the TCRdb table keeps only in-frame clones and is missing some. This sample has 150,000 to 180,000 clones; 80% to 90% occur once, and the top ten carry around 22%. Material: PBMCs. This receptor was taken from a man between 18 and 35 years old in good health and CMV-seropositive.

The CDR3 nucleotides are TGTGCCAGCAGCCTTGGACAGGGAGTAGAAAAACTGTTTTTT. It encodes CASSLGQGVEKLFF. J is TRBJ1-4 and V is TRBV7-9; 8 bases align to TRBD1. Germline lookup yields CDR1 SEHNR and CDR2 FQNEAQ (reference sequence). The CDR3 has 14 amino acids. Trimming removed 5 bases from V and 8 bases from J; junction bases left unmatched: 7.